Sequencing of this T cell receptor beta chain was carried out in a study of CD8 T cells in ankylosing spondylitis (TCRdb year 2017). A note on the overall study: T cell receptor beta repertoires were profiled in healthy donors and ankylosing spondylitis patients so that disease-linked TCR variants could be found. Samples of peripheral blood were taken, and for ankylosing spondylitis patients, synovial fluid was collected as well. The full study cohort comprised 25 ankylosing spondylitis patients and approximately 100 healthy donors.

Study-wide conclusions, independent of this receptor: Some motif variants had previously been reported in the synovial fluid and blood of reactive arthritis patients, which suggests shared mechanisms of disease initiation. Blood from ankylosing spondylitis patients appeared to be characterized by a TCR beta motif composed of under 10 highly homologous amino acid variants. According to the report, matched synovial fluid samples from ankylosing spondylitis patients were significantly enriched for the disease-linked clones. In peripheral blood, the disease-linked clones were found at relatively low frequencies and had a CD8+ phenotype.

V loses 6 bases, J loses 4 bases, and the germline ends lie 16 bases apart. The germline V gene encodes CDR1 SGHRS and CDR2 YFSETQ. The CDR3 covers 14 residues, taking in both the cysteine and the phenylalanine. Only the CDR3 region is kept as DNA, spanning 42 bases read in frame from base 1. Of note for this clonotype: The antigen it recognizes is unknown. Within one base of it there is no much larger clone, and no base qualities were kept.

TCRdb records Illumina HiSeq 2500 as the sequencer. Quantitative 5'-RACE with molecular barcodes was the method used to prepare the TCR beta libraries. The study's processing was this. Disease-linked TCR variants were identified with a new computational method built on a probabilistic model of VDJ rearrangement. TCRdb applied fastp at Q25 and MiXCR to the public reads, then kept only in-frame beta chains. Each entry is one CDR3 protein sequence, shown with its most common DNA and genes. The V and J calls and clone size are TCRdb's, not the authors'. Recorded for this sample are about 340,000 distinct CDR3 sequences; approximately 8.2% of them occurred a single time. In total, the top ten clones hold about 14% of the sample.

The chain links TRBV5-1 with TRBJ2-5; the D gene is possibly TRBD2, with 5 bases matching. This receptor was obtained from a male donor with ankylosing spondylitis. The sample was blood, either unsorted or a sorted T cell fraction (not recorded which). CDR3 reads: CASTRAGLLETQYF. The nucleotide sequence reads as follows: TGCGCCAGCACTAGGGCGGGCCTTTTAGAGACCCAGTACTTC.